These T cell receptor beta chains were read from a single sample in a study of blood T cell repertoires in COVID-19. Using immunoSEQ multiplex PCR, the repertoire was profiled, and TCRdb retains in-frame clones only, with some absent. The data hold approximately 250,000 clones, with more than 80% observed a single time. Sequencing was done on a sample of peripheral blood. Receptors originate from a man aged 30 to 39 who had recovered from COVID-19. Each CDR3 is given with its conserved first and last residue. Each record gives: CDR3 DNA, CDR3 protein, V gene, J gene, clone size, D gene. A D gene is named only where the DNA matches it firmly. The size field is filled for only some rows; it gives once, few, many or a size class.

CDR3 DNA: TGTGCCAGCAGCCCACCCGGGACAGGGGCTATTAATGAGCAGTTCTTC; CDR3 protein: CASSPPGTGAINEQFF; V gene: TRBV5-4; J gene: TRBJ2-1; clone size: -; D gene: TRBD1
CDR3 DNA: TGTGCCAGCAGCCAAGACACTGGGAGGGATGGCTACACCTTC; CDR3 protein: CASSQDTGRDGYTF; V gene: TRBV4-2; J gene: TRBJ1-2; clone size: -; D gene: -
CDR3 DNA: TGTGCCAGTAGTACCAGAAACTACGAGCAGTACTTC; CDR3 protein: CASSTRNYEQYF; V gene: TRBV19; J gene: TRBJ2-7; clone size: -; D gene: -
CDR3 DNA: TGTGCCAGCAGCGTAGTAGGGGATGAGCAGTTCTTC; CDR3 protein: CASSVVGDEQFF; V gene: TRBV9; J gene: TRBJ2-1; clone size: -; D gene: -
CDR3 DNA: TGCGCCAGCAGCCTTGGGTCAGGGGCTGGAAACACCATATATTTT; CDR3 protein: CASSLGSGAGNTIYF; V gene: TRBV4-3; J gene: TRBJ1-3; clone size: -; D gene: -
CDR3 DNA: TGTGCCAGTAGCCCCCGGACTAGCGCCGCCTCCTACGAGCAGTACTTC; CDR3 protein: CASSPRTSAASYEQYF; V gene: TRBV19; J gene: TRBJ2-7; clone size: -; D gene: TRBD2
CDR3 DNA: TGTGCCTCTTGGACAGGAATGAACACTGAAGCTTTCTTT; CDR3 protein: CASWTGMNTEAFF; V gene: TRBV19; J gene: TRBJ1-1; clone size: -; D gene: TRBD1
CDR3 DNA: TGCGCCAGCAGCTTGGAAGGGGACAGCCTAATCTATGGCTACACCTTC; CDR3 protein: CASSLEGDSLIYGYTF; V gene: TRBV5-1; J gene: TRBJ1-2; clone size: -; D gene: TRBD1
CDR3 DNA: TGTGCCAGCAACCCGCAGGGGCCCAGTATGAACACTGAAGCTTTCTTT; CDR3 protein: CASNPQGPSMNTEAFF; V gene: TRBV7-2; J gene: TRBJ1-1; clone size: -; D gene: -
CDR3 DNA: TGCGCCAGCAGCCAAGGATTACAGACAGGGTCCTATGGCTACACCTTC; CDR3 protein: CASSQGLQTGSYGYTF; V gene: TRBV4-1; J gene: TRBJ1-2; clone size: -; D gene: TRBD1
CDR3 DNA: TGTGCCACCAGCAGCACACTACGGGGGGCCTACCCAGATACGCAGTATTTT; CDR3 protein: CATSSTLRGAYPDTQYF; V gene: TRBV15; J gene: TRBJ2-3; clone size: -; D gene: -
CDR3 DNA: TGCAGTGCTAGTACGCGGGAGACCCAGTACTTC; CDR3 protein: CSASTRETQYF; V gene: TRBV20-1; J gene: TRBJ2-5; clone size: -; D gene: -
CDR3 DNA: TGTGCCAGCAGCTTACCAGGACAGGTCGGCTATGGCTACACCTTC; CDR3 protein: CASSLPGQVGYGYTF; V gene: TRBV7-2; J gene: TRBJ1-2; clone size: -; D gene: TRBD1
CDR3 DNA: TGTGCCAGCAGCCAGACGGGGGGGAACACTGAAGCTTTCTTT; CDR3 protein: CASSQTGGNTEAFF; V gene: TRBV3-1/TRBV3-2; J gene: TRBJ1-1; clone size: -; D gene: -
CDR3 DNA: TGTGCCAGCAGTGGTGGCGGGACCTACAATGAGCAGTTCTTC; CDR3 protein: CASSGGGTYNEQFF; V gene: TRBV2; J gene: TRBJ2-1; clone size: -; D gene: -
CDR3 DNA: TGCGTCAGCAGCCACGACAGGGCCAATGAGCAGTTCTTC; CDR3 protein: CVSSHDRANEQFF; V gene: TRBV5-1; J gene: TRBJ2-1; clone size: -; D gene: TRBD1
CDR3 DNA: TGTGCCAGCAGAAGACAGGTGTCCACAGATACGCAGTATTTT; CDR3 protein: CASRRQVSTDTQYF; V gene: TRBV6-5; J gene: TRBJ2-3; clone size: -; D gene: -
CDR3 DNA: TGTGCCAGCACCTCACAGGGGAGCAATCAGCCCCAGCATTTT; CDR3 protein: CASTSQGSNQPQHF; V gene: TRBV7-9; J gene: TRBJ1-5; clone size: -; D gene: TRBD1
CDR3 DNA: TGTGCCAGCAGTCTTAGCGGGGGGGACACCGGGGAGCTGTTTTTT; CDR3 protein: CASSLSGGDTGELFF; V gene: TRBV6-5; J gene: TRBJ2-2; clone size: once; D gene: TRBD2
CDR3 DNA: TGTGCCAGCAGCTTGGCAGCGCAAGAGACCCAGTACTTC; CDR3 protein: CASSLAAQETQYF; V gene: TRBV5-4; J gene: TRBJ2-5; clone size: -; D gene: -
CDR3 DNA: TGTGCCAGCAGACTTACAGGGGACGGAGTATTTGGCACTGAAGCTTTCTTT; CDR3 protein: CASRLTGDGVFGTEAFF; V gene: TRBV7-8; J gene: TRBJ1-1; clone size: few; D gene: TRBD1
CDR3 DNA: TGTGCCAGCAGCCCCTGGGGACAGGGGGGAACACAGCCCCAGCATTTT; CDR3 protein: CASSPWGQGGTQPQHF; V gene: TRBV7-2; J gene: TRBJ1-5; clone size: -; D gene: TRBD1
CDR3 DNA: TGTGCCAGCAGCCAAGGCTCGGAGCGGGGGAGACGGGAGACCCAGTACTTC; CDR3 protein: CASSQGSERGRRETQYF; V gene: TRBV4-2; J gene: TRBJ2-5; clone size: -; D gene: TRBD2
CDR3 DNA: TGTGCCAGCAGCCCCGGGACAGGGGTATCCTACGAGCAGTACTTC; CDR3 protein: CASSPGTGVSYEQYF; V gene: TRBV5-6; J gene: TRBJ2-7; clone size: -; D gene: TRBD1
CDR3 DNA: TGTGCCAGCAGCGTAGCGGGGGGAGGGACTGGGAATTCACCCCTCCACTTT; CDR3 protein: CASSVAGGGTGNSPLHF; V gene: TRBV9; J gene: TRBJ1-6; clone size: -; D gene: -
CDR3 DNA: TGCGCCAGCAGCCAAGATCGAGGGTCTAGCAATCAGCCCCAGCATTTT; CDR3 protein: CASSQDRGSSNQPQHF; V gene: TRBV4-3; J gene: TRBJ1-5; clone size: -; D gene: -
CDR3 DNA: TGCGCCAGCAGCCAAGTTTGGGACAGCTCCTACGAGCAGTACTTC; CDR3 protein: CASSQVWDSSYEQYF; V gene: TRBV4-1; J gene: TRBJ2-7; clone size: -; D gene: TRBD1